The 15 T cell receptor beta chains reported below all come from one sample, sequenced in a study of blood T cell repertoires in COVID-19. Some clones are missing from TCRdb's copy, which holds only in-frame ones; the method was immunoSEQ multiplex PCR. The table records fewer than 500,000 clones, roughly 90% of them present only once. The sample comprised peripheral blood. These receptors were obtained from a man between 18 and 35 years old with COVID-19, enrolled during active disease.

This clone was seen a single time. V and J are TRBV9 and TRBJ2-1, with 13 positions matching TRBD2. Germline CDR1 SGDLS, CDR2 YYNGEE. The V and J ends lost 4 bases and 0 bases, in that order; junction bases with no gene match: 4. CDR3 length: 17 residues. CDR3 nucleotides: TGTGCCAGCAGCCCTCGGACTAGCGGGAGCTCCTACAATGAGCAGTTCTTC. It translates to CASSPRTSGSSYNEQFF.

This chain joins TRBV27 and TRBJ1-2; 7 positions match TRBD1. V lost 5 bases, J lost 8 bases, and 11 bases stayed unmatched. The germline V gene has CDR1 MNHEY and CDR2 SMNVEV (reference sequence). CDR3 length: 14 residues. This CDR3 reads CASSNTDRDSGYTF. The CDR3 coding sequence is TGTGCCAGCAGTAACACCGACAGGGACTCAGGCTACACCTTC.

This clone showed up just a few times. The chain carries TRBV7-9 and TRBJ1-3; 8 bases line up with TRBD1. The length of the CDR3 is 19 residues. V trimming: 5 bases; J trimming: 2 bases; junction bases outside the gene matches: 17. Germline CDR1 is SEHNR and CDR2 is FQNEAQ (reference sequence). The CDR3 DNA reads as TGTGCCAGCAGCCACCCACTGGGCAGGGGGCAGTATGCTGGAAACACCATATATTTT. This translates into CASSHPLGRGQYAGNTIYF.

The chain is built from TRBV6-5 and TRBJ1-5; D gene unclear. CDR1 and CDR2 from the germline V gene are MNHEY and SVGAGI. Trimming removed 2 bases from V and 8 bases from J, with 7 bases in between. CDR3 length: 12 residues. The CDR3 DNA sequence: TGTGCCAGCAGTTACGCGGGGAAGCCCCAGCATTTT. It specifies CASSYAGKPQHF.

This chain connects TRBV7-9 to TRBJ2-1; 10 bases map to TRBD1. This CDR3 is 17 amino acids long. V was clipped by 3 bases and J by 6 bases; unmatched bases: 11. The germline V gene encodes CDR1 SEHNR and CDR2 FQNEAQ (reference sequence). CDR3 loop: CASSFSSAGTGVNEQFF. The CDR3 DNA sequence: TGTGCCAGCAGCTTCTCCTCAGCGGGGACAGGGGTCAATGAGCAGTTCTTC. Full variable domain (rest looked up from reference TRBV7-9 and TRBJ2-1): DTGVSQNPRHKITKRGQNVTFRCDPISEHNRLYWYRQTLGQGPEFLTYFQNEAQLEKSRLLSDRFSAERPKGSFSTLEIQRTEQGDSAMYLCASSFSSAGTGVNEQFFGPGTRLTVL.

CDR3 sequence: CASSPQAGGDYEQYF. CDR3 in DNA: TGTGCCAGCAGCCCCCAAGCGGGAGGGGATTACGAGCAGTACTTC. V gene TRBV11-2 combines with J gene TRBJ2-7, with 10 bases aligning to TRBD2. The germline V gene has CDR1 SGHAT and CDR2 FQNNGV. The CDR3 spans 15 residues. The J segment lost 4 bases and the V segment lost 5 bases, leaving 8 bases of the junction unmatched.

This rearrangement joins TRBV6-5 to TRBJ1-4, with D possibly being TRBD1 (6 bases). The CDR3 is 15 residues long. Germline-derived CDR1 and CDR2 are MNHEY and SVGAGI. V gave up 3 bases and J gave up 7 bases, with 15 bases separating them. The chain's CDR3 is CASSYRQVGSEKLFF. CDR3 nucleotides: TGTGCCAGCAGTTATAGACAGGTCGGAAGTGAAAAACTGTTTTTT.

This clone showed up just once. The chain couples TRBV5-6 to TRBJ2-2, with 9 bases identical to TRBD2. CDR1 and CDR2 (germline): SGHDT, YYEEEE. V was clipped by 6 bases and J by 1 base; unmatched bases: 7. This CDR3 spans 16 amino acids. Here the CDR3 reads CASISIAGVNTGELFF. The CDR3 DNA reads as TGTGCCAGCATTTCCATAGCGGGGGTGAACACCGGGGAGCTGTTTTTT.

This sequence joins TRBV19 and TRBJ2-7, with 8 bases aligning to TRBD2. Germline V gene lookup returns CDR1 LNHDA and CDR2 SQIVND (reference sequence). The length of the CDR3 is 15 residues. The junction had 10 bases not matched to a gene; V was cut back by 6 bases and J by 3 bases. CDR3 region: CASRQSGGPFYEQYF. The CDR3 DNA reads TGTGCCAGTAGACAATCGGGAGGGCCGTTCTACGAGCAGTACTTC. Looking up the rest from reference TRBV19 and TRBJ2-7 gives the full variable domain: DGGITQSPKYLFRKEGQNVTLSCEQNLNHDAMYWYRQDPGQGLRLIYYSQIVNDFQKGDIAEGYSVSREKKESFPLTVTSAQKNPTAFYLCASRQSGGPFYEQYFGPGTRLTVT.

This clone was seen once. The chain carries TRBV11-2 and TRBJ2-3; D possibly corresponds to TRBD1 (6 bases). The V and J ends lost 1 base and 0 bases respectively, with 17 bases between them. CDR3 size: 18 residues. CDR1 is SGHAT and CDR2 is FQNNGV in the germline V gene. In DNA form, the CDR3 reads TGTGCCAGCAGCTTAGGTCGGGGACAAACTACTAGCACAGATACGCAGTATTTT. It codes for CASSLGRGQTTSTDTQYF.

CDR3 nucleotide sequence: TGTGCCAGCAGCTGGGGTAGCGGGAATGGCGCAGATACGCAGTATTTT. Translation: CASSWGSGNGADTQYF. The chain has TRBV7-2 and TRBJ2-3; 8 nucleotides align to TRBD2. The CDR3 has 16 residues. From germline, CDR1 is SGHTA and CDR2 FQGNSA. V lost 4 bases and J lost 4; bases outside the gene matches: 10.

The chain links TRBV6-5 to TRBJ1-5; TRBD1 is a possible D gene (6 bases). The CDR3 is 15 amino acids. Trimming shortened V by 0 bases and J by 7 bases, and 13 bases separated the two germline ends. Germline CDR1 MNHEY, CDR2 SVGAGI. The CDR3 DNA follows: TGTGCCAGCAGTTACTCTGCGGGGGCAGGGCAGCCCCAGCATTTT. It specifies CASSYSAGAGQPQHF.

This chain uses TRBV9 with TRBJ1-2; D remains ambiguous. CDR3 length: 11 amino acids. Germline-derived CDR1 and CDR2 are SGDLS and YYNGEE. V lost 2 bases and J 4 bases, leaving 3 bases between the germline ends. The CDR3: CASSVIYGYTF. The CDR3, as DNA: TGTGCCAGCAGCGTTATCTATGGCTACACCTTC.

V usage is TRBV13 and J usage is TRBJ2-7; 9 nucleotides agree with TRBD1. Trimming removed 8 bases from V and 5 bases from J; junction bases left unmatched: 10. This CDR3 region has 14 residues. Germline V gives CDR1 PRHDT, CDR2 FYEKMQ (reference sequence). The CDR3 sequence is CASGNRGRSDEQYF. The CDR3 DNA follows: TGTGCCAGCGGAAACAGGGGGCGATCCGACGAGCAGTACTTC. The full variable domain, with the rest looked up from reference TRBV13 and TRBJ2-7, is AAGVIQSPRHLIKEKRETATLKCYPIPRHDTVYWYQQGPGQDPQFLISFYEKMQSDKGSIPDRFSAQQFSDYHSELNMSSLELGDSALYFCASGNRGRSDEQYFGPGTRLTVT.

This clone was seen a few times. The chain has TRBV7-7 and TRBJ2-5; TRBD1 matches 7 bases. Trimming at V came to 5 bases and at J to 5 bases, leaving 14 bases not matched to a gene. Germline CDR1 SSHAT, CDR2 FNYEAQ (reference sequence). This CDR3 spans 16 amino acids. The DNA of the CDR3 is TGTGCCAGCAGCGCGACGACGACAGGGATCGTGGAGACCCAGTACTTC. Amino acid sequence: CASSATTTGIVETQYF.